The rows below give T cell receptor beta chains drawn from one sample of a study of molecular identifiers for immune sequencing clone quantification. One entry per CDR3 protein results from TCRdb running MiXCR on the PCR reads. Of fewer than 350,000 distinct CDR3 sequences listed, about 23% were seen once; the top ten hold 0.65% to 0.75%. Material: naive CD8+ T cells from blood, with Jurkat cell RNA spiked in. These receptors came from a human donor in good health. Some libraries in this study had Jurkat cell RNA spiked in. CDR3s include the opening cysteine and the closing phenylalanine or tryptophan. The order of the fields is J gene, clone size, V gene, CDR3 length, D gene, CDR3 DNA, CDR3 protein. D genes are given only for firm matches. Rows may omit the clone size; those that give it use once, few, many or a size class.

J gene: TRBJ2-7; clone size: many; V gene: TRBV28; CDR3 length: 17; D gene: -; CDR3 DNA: TGTGCCAGCAGTTCGCGAAAGCCCGACAGGATCAACTACGAGCAGTACTTC; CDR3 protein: CASSSRKPDRINYEQYF
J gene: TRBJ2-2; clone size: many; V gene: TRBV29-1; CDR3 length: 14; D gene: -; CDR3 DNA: TGCAGCGTTGTCGGGTCCGGGGGCGCCGGGGAGCTGTTTTTT; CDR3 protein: CSVVGSGGAGELFF
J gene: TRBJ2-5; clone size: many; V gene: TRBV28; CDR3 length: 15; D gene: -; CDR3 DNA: TGTGCCAGCAGTTCCGACCATTGGTCGCAAGAGACCCAGTACTTC; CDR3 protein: CASSSDHWSQETQYF
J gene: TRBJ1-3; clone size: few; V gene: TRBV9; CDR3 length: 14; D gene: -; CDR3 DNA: TGTGCCAGCAGCCCCTATAACTCTGGAAACACCATATATTTT; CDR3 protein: CASSPYNSGNTIYF
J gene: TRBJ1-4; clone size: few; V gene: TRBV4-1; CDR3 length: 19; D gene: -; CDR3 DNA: TGCGCCAGCAGCCAAGAGACCGGGACGGTTCTTTCAACTAATGAAAAACTGTTTTTT; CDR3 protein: CASSQETGTVLSTNEKLFF
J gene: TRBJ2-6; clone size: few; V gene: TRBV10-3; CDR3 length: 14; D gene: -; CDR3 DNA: TGTGCCATCAGTGACGGGACTGGGGCCAACGTCCTGACTTTC; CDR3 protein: CAISDGTGANVLTF
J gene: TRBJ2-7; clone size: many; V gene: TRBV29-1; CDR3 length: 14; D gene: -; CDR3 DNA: TGCAGCGTTGAAGTCCGAGGTCTCTCCTACGAGCAGTACTTC; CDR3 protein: CSVEVRGLSYEQYF
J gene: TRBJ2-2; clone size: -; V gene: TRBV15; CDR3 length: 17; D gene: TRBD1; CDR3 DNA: TGTGCCACCAGCCCTAGTCCGGGACAGGTCTTCGCCGGGGAGCTGTTTTTT; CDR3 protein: CATSPSPGQVFAGELFF
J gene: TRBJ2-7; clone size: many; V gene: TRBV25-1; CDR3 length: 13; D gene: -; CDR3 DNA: TGTGCCAGCGCCCTCGGTATTACGACGGAGCAGTACTTC; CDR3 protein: CASALGITTEQYF
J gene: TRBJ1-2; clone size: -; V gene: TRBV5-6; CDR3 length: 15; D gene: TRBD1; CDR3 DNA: TGTGCCAGCAGGTCCCGGGACAGTTACTTATATGGCTACACCTTC; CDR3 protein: CASRSRDSYLYGYTF
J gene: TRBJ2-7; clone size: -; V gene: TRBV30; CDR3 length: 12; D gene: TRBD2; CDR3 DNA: TGTGCCTGGTTTAGCGGGGGATACGAGCAGTACTTC; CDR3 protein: CAWFSGGYEQYF
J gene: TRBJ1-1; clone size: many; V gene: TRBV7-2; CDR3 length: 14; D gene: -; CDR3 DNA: TGTGCCAGCAGCTTAGTCGTTGGAGTCCCTGAAGCTTTCTTT; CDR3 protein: CASSLVVGVPEAFF
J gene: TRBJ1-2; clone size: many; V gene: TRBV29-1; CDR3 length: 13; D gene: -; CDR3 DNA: TGCAGCGTTATACACAGGGAGGACTATGGCTACACCTTC; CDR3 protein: CSVIHREDYGYTF
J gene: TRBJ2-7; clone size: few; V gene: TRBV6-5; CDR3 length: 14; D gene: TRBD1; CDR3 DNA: TGTGCCAGTTCGATGGACAGGGGCCCATACGAGCAGTACTTC; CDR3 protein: CASSMDRGPYEQYF
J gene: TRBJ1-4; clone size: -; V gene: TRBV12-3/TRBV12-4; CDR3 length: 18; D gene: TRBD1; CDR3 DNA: TGTGCCAGCAGTCAGGACAGGGGGCGTCGTAGGACTAATGAAAAACTGTTTTTT; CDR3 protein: CASSQDRGRRRTNEKLFF
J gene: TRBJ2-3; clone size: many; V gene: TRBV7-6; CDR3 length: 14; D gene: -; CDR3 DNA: TGTGCCAGCAGCTCTGATTACATCACAGATACGCAGTATTTT; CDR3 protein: CASSSDYITDTQYF
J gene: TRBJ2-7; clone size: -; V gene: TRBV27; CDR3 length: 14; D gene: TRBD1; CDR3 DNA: TGTGCCAGCGGTCCGACAGGGGAGGCCTACGAGCAGTACTTC; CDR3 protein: CASGPTGEAYEQYF
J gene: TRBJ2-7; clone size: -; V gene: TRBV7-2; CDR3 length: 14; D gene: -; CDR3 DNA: TGTGCCAGCAGCCCGTTTGGGGGGGCCTACGAGCTGTACTTC; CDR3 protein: CASSPFGGAYELYF